Presented here are 8 T cell receptor beta chains from one specimen sequenced in a study of cytomegalovirus exposure and HLA in healthy donors. A multiplex PCR was run with 60 Vbeta primers and 13 Jbeta primers. Libraries were prepared by immunoSEQ multiplex PCR; TCRdb keeps only in-frame clonotypes and omits some of them. This sample carries over 100,000 clones, almost 80% of them seen once, and the ten largest clones take approximately 1.4%. The specimen was PBMCs. The receptors stem from a female donor in good health and CMV-seronegative.

On this clone: This sample includes further DNA sequences coding for the same CDR3. The V gene is TRBV30, the J gene TRBJ2-1, with D maybe TRBD2 (5 bases). The CDR3 contains 11 residues. Germline CDR1 reads GTSNPN; CDR2 reads SVGIG (reference sequence). V gave up 0 bases and J gave up 10 bases, with 7 bases separating them. The CDR3 DNA sequence: TGTGCCTGGAGTGTACGGGGAGAGCAGTTCTTC. This sequence encodes CAWSVRGEQFF.

The rearrangement joins TRBV28 to TRBJ2-3, with D unresolved. Germline V gene sequence: CDR1 MDHEN, CDR2 SYDVKM. The germline V and J ends were trimmed by 4 bases and 3 bases, with 14 bases remaining between them. This CDR3 is 15 amino acids long. CDR3 DNA: TGTGCCAGCAGTTCCCAATCTAGGTCTACAGATACGCAGTATTTT. Translation gives CASSSQSRSTDTQYF.

The chain carries TRBV20-1 and TRBJ2-7; tentative D call: TRBD2 (6 bases). The germline V gene encodes CDR1 DFQATT and CDR2 SNEGSKA (reference sequence). The CDR3 totals 11 residues. The V end lost 3 bases, the J end lost 4 bases, and 7 bases lay between the germline ends. The CDR3 here is CSAREGYEQYF. The CDR3 region has the DNA TGCAGTGCTAGGGAGGGATACGAGCAGTACTTC.

In its sample, this clone was seen a few times. The chain couples TRBV30 to TRBJ2-5; 12 bases fit TRBD1. Trimming removed 4 bases from V and 5 bases from J; junction bases left unmatched: 8. Germline V gene lookup returns CDR1 GTSNPN and CDR2 SVGIG (reference sequence). The CDR3 covers 15 residues. The DNA of the CDR3 is TGTGCCTGGACCCCCCCGGGACAGGGGGCGGAGACCCAGTACTTC. Protein sequence: CAWTPPGQGAETQYF.

The rearrangement joins TRBV29-1 to TRBJ2-3; TRBD2 agrees at 11 bases. The germline V gene encodes CDR1 SQVTM and CDR2 ANQGSEA. CDR3 length: 15 amino acids. V trimming: 8 bases; J trimming: 1 base; junction bases outside the gene matches: 8. The CDR3 region is CSPVAGGVGTDTQYF. As DNA, the CDR3 is TGCAGCCCTGTAGCGGGAGGGGTGGGCACAGATACGCAGTATTTT.

The chain couples TRBV28 to TRBJ2-7; D call uncertain. V was trimmed by 5 bases and J by 0 bases, leaving 2 bases between them. The CDR3 loop spans 11 amino acids. The V gene's germline CDR1 is MDHEN and CDR2 SYDVKM. The CDR3 DNA reads as TGTGCCAGCAGTCGCTCCTACGAGCAGTACTTC. Its protein product is CASSRSYEQYF.

V is TRBV5-1 and J is TRBJ1-5; D gene unclear. Trimming cost V 5 bases and J 0 bases, with 12 bases left between them. This CDR3 is built from 15 residues. Germline CDR1 and CDR2: SGHRS and YFSETQ. The CDR3 loop is CASRNSSGSNQPQHF. CDR3 nucleotide sequence: TGCGCCAGCAGGAACAGCTCAGGTAGCAATCAGCCCCAGCATTTT.

V is TRBV7-3 and J is TRBJ1-1, with a weak D call TRBD1 (6 bases). Germline values: CDR1 SGHTA, CDR2 FQGTGA. The CDR3 runs 16 residues. V gave up 5 bases and J gave up 2 bases, with 18 bases separating them. The CDR3, as DNA: TGTGCCAGCAGCCCTACAGGGAATCAGGGTAACACTGAAGCTTTCTTT. Translation gives CASSPTGNQGNTEAFF.